The T cell receptor (beta chain) under discussion was sequenced for a study of blood T cell repertoires in COVID-19. Study summary: Symptom resolution, clearance, or two negative PCRs marked the recovered donors of Cohort 3.

Trimming pared 6 bases from V and 0 bases from J, leaving 10 bases between. Per the germline V gene, CDR1 is MRHNA and CDR2 is SNTAGT. This CDR3 comprises 14 residues. Per the study methods: By means of reference gene primer amplification, nucleated cell counts were estimated. Profiled with immunoSEQ multiplex PCR; TCRdb holds only in-frame clones, not every one. V, J and clone size were drawn from that table, and D and trimming were deduced from the DNA. The sample shows around 300,000 clones, around 90% of them seen only once. This clone appeared a few times. The origin of this receptor is a woman aged 55-69 years in a cohort exposed to, infected with or recovered from COVID-19 (not recorded which). Material: PBMCs or T cells enriched from blood (not recorded which). The V gene is TRBV6-4, the J gene TRBJ2-3, with D possibly TRBD1 on 6 matching bases. CDR3 protein: CASSPGASTDTQYF. The CDR3 DNA follows: TGTGCCAGCAGCCCAGGGGCTAGCACAGATACGCAGTATTTT.